The T cell receptor beta chain described here comes from a study of identifying expanded T cells in peripheral blood. Study-level findings and limits: Variance in clone template counts between roughly two-week samples significantly increased with total template count across all healthy donors.

Comment on this clone: Its antigen is not identified.

Generated by immunoSEQ multiplex PCR, the TCRdb table keeps only in-frame clones and is missing some. The sample gives 95,000 to 150,000 clones, roughly 84% of which show up once; roughly 3.3% is in the top ten. V dropped 2 bases and J dropped 9; count of bases not matched to a gene: 18. Germline lookup yields CDR1 GTSNPN and CDR2 SVGIG (reference sequence). CDR3 length: 18 amino acids. The V call is TRBV30, the J call TRBJ1-6; 8 bases agree with TRBD1. This receptor was identified in a person aged 18-69 years in good health. Material for sequencing was blood. CDR3 residues: CAWSSTPRDRSLGSPLHF. CDR3 in DNA: TGTGCCTGGAGTTCTACCCCCCGGGACAGGAGCCTCGGTTCACCCCTCCACTTT. Looking up the rest from reference TRBV30 and TRBJ1-6 gives the full variable domain: SQTIHQWPATLVQPVGSPLSLECTVEGTSNPNLYWYRQAAGRGLQLLFYSVGIGQISSEVPQNLSASRPQDRQFILSSKKLLLSDSGFYLCAWSSTPRDRSLGSPLHFGNGTRLTVT.